These T cell receptor beta chains were read from a single sample in a study of memory CD4+ T cells and cytomegalovirus serostatus. TCRdb's table, derived via immunoSEQ multiplex PCR, lists solely in-frame clones and lacks some. The sample includes more than 45,000 clones, 74% of them seen just once. Sequencing used memory CD4+ T cells from blood. The receptors were gathered from an adult in good health and CMV-seropositive. Both conserved end residues are part of each CDR3. A D gene is named only where the DNA matches it firmly. Some rows have no size entry. The others give once, few or many, or a class for an expanded clone.

TRBJ1-2 NA NA TRBV14 TGTGCCAGCAGCCGAGAAGGTAGAGGTAACTATGGCTACACCTTC CASSREGRGNYGYTF
TRBJ1-5 NA NA TRBV5-6 TGTGCCAGCAGCTTGGGGGTTACTCAGCCCCAGCATTTT CASSLGVTQPQHF
TRBJ1-1 NA NA TRBV7-2 TGTGCCAGCAGCCCGCACCGGACAGTTTTGAACACTGAAGCTTTCTTT CASSPHRTVLNTEAFF
TRBJ2-5 TRBD2 NA TRBV5-1 TGCGCCAGCAGACTAGCGGGAGAGGGGCAAGAGACCCAGTACTTC CASRLAGEGQETQYF
TRBJ1-6 NA NA TRBV5-1 TGCGCCAGCAGCTTGGAGGGGCCAATGGATTCACCCCTCCACTTT CASSLEGPMDSPLHF
TRBJ1-2 NA few TRBV5-4 TGTGCCAGCAGCCCATCTACCGGGGTGGACTATGGCTACACCTTC CASSPSTGVDYGYTF
TRBJ2-6 NA NA TRBV6-6 TGTGCCAGCAGTTACTCGGAGGCTGGGGCCAACGTCCTGACTTTC CASSYSEAGANVLTF
TRBJ2-3 NA NA TRBV4-2 TGTGCCAGCAGCCAAACAGGGTGGGGCACAGATACGCAGTATTTT CASSQTGWGTDTQYF
TRBJ1-1 NA few TRBV2 TGTGCCAGCAGTGCAAGGTGGGCTTTCTTT CASSARWAFF
TRBJ2-3 TRBD2 NA TRBV4-3 TGCGCCAGCAGCCAAGAAGGACTAGCGGGGACAGATACGCAGTATTTT CASSQEGLAGTDTQYF
TRBJ1-1 NA medium-sized TRBV19 TGTGCCAGTAGTTCCAGGACAAGATTGAACACTGAAGCTTTCTTT CASSSRTRLNTEAFF
TRBJ1-1 TRBD1 NA TRBV5-4 TGTGCCAGCAGCTTGTTAGAGACAGGGGGGGGCACTGAAGCTTTCTTT CASSLLETGGGTEAFF
TRBJ1-4 NA NA TRBV19 TGTGCCAGTAGTATCCAGGCTTCAACTAATGAAAAACTGTTTTTT CASSIQASTNEKLFF
TRBJ1-2 NA NA TRBV5-1 TGCGCCAGCAGCTCCAATAATTTCTATGGCTACACCTTC CASSSNNFYGYTF
TRBJ1-5 NA once TRBV7-9 TGTGCCAGCAGCTTAGCGTTTGGGGGGAGAGGCCAGCCCCAGCATTTT CASSLAFGGRGQPQHF
TRBJ2-7 NA NA TRBV19 TGTGCCAGTAGTACAGGGGGGTTAACCTACGAGCAGTACTTC CASSTGGLTYEQYF
TRBJ2-5 NA NA TRBV5-4 TGTGCCAGCAGCCCAGAGGGGGAAGAGACCCAGTACTTC CASSPEGEETQYF
TRBJ2-3 NA NA TRBV25-1 TGTGCCAGCAGTGAAGGTTTGAGAGATACGCAGTATTTT CASSEGLRDTQYF
TRBJ2-3 TRBD2 few TRBV27 TGTGCCAGCAGTTTGGGGTGGTGGCTAGCGGGGGACCGCACAGATACGCAGTATTTT CASSLGWWLAGDRTDTQYF
TRBJ1-2 NA NA TRBV11-1 TGTGCCAGCAGCTTAGGTCTGGGGTCTGCTAACTATGGCTACACCTTC CASSLGLGSANYGYTF
TRBJ1-1 NA few TRBV5-6 TGTGCCAGCAGCTTGCGACCGGCGAACACTGAAGCTTTCTTT CASSLRPANTEAFF
TRBJ2-3 NA NA TRBV7-2 TGTGCCAGCAGCCCGGACAGCCTGGGGACAGATACGCAGTATTTT CASSPDSLGTDTQYF
TRBJ2-1 NA NA TRBV5-4 TGTGCCAGCAGCTGGAATGGGGGGAACGGATACAATGAGCAGTTCTTC CASSWNGGNGYNEQFF
TRBJ2-2 NA NA TRBV4-1 TGCGCCAGCACCTACCTTCGGGGGCGCACCGGGGAGCTGTTTTTT CASTYLRGRTGELFF
TRBJ1-2 NA once TRBV10-3 TGTGCCATCAGTAAAGGGGCTCGAAACAACTATGGCTACACCTTC CAISKGARNNYGYTF
TRBJ2-7 TRBD2 NA TRBV5-1 TGCGCCAGCAGCAGAGGGAGGGAGGGGCTACGTGAGCAGTACTTC CASSRGREGLREQYF
TRBJ1-4 NA NA TRBV7-2 TGTGCCAGCAGCTTATCTTACGAATCTAATGAAAAACTGTTTTTT CASSLSYESNEKLFF
TRBJ1-5 TRBD1 once TRBV18 TGTGCCAGCTCACCGGGGCTGGGGACAGGGGACAATCAGCCCCAGCATTTT CASSPGLGTGDNQPQHF
TRBJ2-5 TRBD1 NA TRBV2 TGTGCCAGCGGGACAGAGGAAGAGACCCAGTACTTC CASGTEEETQYF
TRBJ1-3 NA NA TRBV5-4 TGTGCCAGCAGCTTGGCGGCAGGGGGAAACACCATATATTTT CASSLAAGGNTIYF
TRBJ2-5 NA NA TRBV4-3 TGCGCCAGCAGCCAAGATCGCGACAGAGAGACCCAGTACTTC CASSQDRDRETQYF
TRBJ1-1 NA NA TRBV19 TGTGCCAGTAGCGAGGACAGTGAAGCTTTCTTT CASSEDSEAFF
TRBJ1-1 NA few TRBV4-2 TGTGCCAGCAGCCAAGAAACAGGAGCCCTGCTGACTGAAGCTTTCTTT CASSQETGALLTEAFF
TRBJ1-6 NA few TRBV5-1 TGCGCCAGCAGCCATTACGAGGGTTCTAATTCACCCCTCCACTTT CASSHYEGSNSPLHF